The present T cell receptor beta chain was sequenced within a study of control samples from healthy donors and cancer patients. The V and J ends lost 6 bases and 3 bases, in that order; junction bases with no gene match: 7. The CDR3 loop spans 14 amino acids. Germline V gene sequence: CDR1 SGHDT, CDR2 YYEEEE. Libraries were prepared by immunoSEQ multiplex PCR; TCRdb keeps only in-frame clonotypes and omits some of them. The sample comprises around 120,000 clones, 70% to 90% of which are singletons, and 3.4% rests with the top ten. The rearrangement joins TRBV5-6 to TRBJ2-7, with 9 bases identical to TRBD1. Sequences were obtained from blood. This clonotype originated in a man between 35 and 55 years old in good health. CDR3 DNA sequence: TGTGCCAGCACCCGAGGGGACAGGGACTACGAGCAGTACTTC. Its translation: CASTRGDRDYEQYF.